This T cell receptor (beta chain) was sequenced during a study of Ad26.COV2.S vaccination and SARS-CoV-2 variants. Study summary: The study gave Ad26.COV2.S intramuscularly, once or twice 56 days apart. Study-wide findings and caveats: Responses of spike-specific T cells (both CD8+ and CD4+) reportedly showed substantial breadth after vaccination. Comparable non-spike TCR breadth was observed in vaccine and placebo recipients.

Germline CDR1 DFQATT, CDR2 SNEGSKA (reference sequence). Losses at the gene ends were 5 bases for V and 7 bases for J; bases not matched to a gene: 1. This CDR3 is built from 11 residues. Profiling relied on immunoSEQ multiplex PCR, and the TCRdb table lists in-frame clones only, not all of them. Of roughly 300,000 clones listed, roughly 89% are singletons. With regard to this clone: The antigen is unknown.

Treatment of the sample: around 19 received Ad26.COV2.S at low or high dose, single or two shots; 5 received placebo; per-sample allocation not given. The investigators took samples on day 63 after the first vaccine or placebo injection. The sample in question was peripheral blood, obtained in a trial of Ad26.COV2.S vaccine versus placebo. The V call is TRBV20-1, the J call TRBJ2-1; TRBD2 matches 8 bases. This sequence was found in a person between 18 and 60 years old who received the Ad26.COV2.S COVID-19 vaccine or a placebo. This CDR3 reads CSALAGNEQFF. CDR3 bases: TGCAGTGCTTTAGCGGGGAATGAGCAGTTCTTC.